One sample yielded the 29 T cell receptor beta chains listed below, sequenced in a study of cytomegalovirus exposure and HLA in healthy donors. A multiplex PCR was run with 60 Vbeta primers and 13 Jbeta primers. TCRdb's copy holds only in-frame clones and misses some; the assay was immunoSEQ multiplex PCR. Among roughly 180,000 clones listed, roughly a tenth were seen once. Sequenced: PBMCs. The receptors come from a woman in her twenties or thirties in good health and CMV-seropositive.

This clone was seen only once. The identical CDR3 is also encoded by other nucleotide sequences in the sample. The gene calls are TRBV20-1 and TRBJ2-7; D gene unclear. The germline V and J ends were trimmed by 3 bases and 4 bases, with 7 bases remaining between them. The CDR3 totals 11 residues. Germline loops: CDR1 DFQATT, CDR2 SNEGSKA (reference sequence). The CDR3 here is CSASPRYEQYF. The CDR3, as DNA: TGCAGTGCTAGCCCACGGTACGAGCAGTACTTC.

The chain combines TRBV14 with TRBJ2-1; D might be TRBD2 (6 bases). Per the germline V gene, CDR1 is SGHDN and CDR2 is FVKESK. This CDR3 has 17 amino acids. Trimming left V 2 bases short and J 0 bases short, with 14 bases between. CDR3 DNA sequence: TGTGCCAGCAGCCAACGTTCAGGGACTGCCTCCTACAATGAGCAGTTCTTC. Residues: CASSQRSGTASYNEQFF.

Concerning this clone: Other nucleotide sequences in the sample specify the same CDR3. The CDR3 region has the DNA TGTGCCAGCAGTTACTCTGGGGCGATGAACACTGAAGCTTTCTTT. Amino acid sequence: CASSYSGAMNTEAFF. This chain links TRBV6-5 with TRBJ1-1, with D possibly matching TRBD1 (5 bases). CDR1 is MNHEY, CDR2 SVGAGI, per germline. The CDR3 is 15 residues long. V was trimmed by 0 bases and J by 0 bases, leaving 8 bases between them.

CDR3 sequence reads: CASIRGREPNTEAFF. The CDR3 nucleotides are TGTGCCAGCATTAGAGGACGGGAACCGAACACTGAAGCTTTCTTT. This chain uses TRBV6-1 with TRBJ1-1; D not certain. This CDR3 spans 15 amino acids. V was trimmed by 7 bases and J by 1 base, leaving 16 bases between them. CDR1 and CDR2 from the germline V gene are MNHNS and SASEGT.

This sequence joins TRBV27 and TRBJ2-7; 9 bases map to TRBD2. Germline V gene data show CDR1 as MNHEY and CDR2 as SMNVEV (reference sequence). The V segment lost 3 bases and the J segment 8 bases; nucleotides outside the gene matches: 14. The length of the CDR3 is 16 residues. The CDR3: CASSFSLQGGTSKQYF. For the CDR3, the DNA is TGTGCCAGCAGTTTTTCCCTCCAAGGTGGGACTAGCAAGCAGTACTTC.

The V call is TRBV27, the J call TRBJ1-1; a weak D match, TRBD1 (6 bases). This CDR3 has 15 amino acids. Trimming removed 8 bases from V and 1 base from J, with 17 bases in between. Germline CDR1 and CDR2: MNHEY and SMNVEV (reference sequence). DNA for the CDR3: TGTGCCAGCGCACGATCCTACAGGGCGAACACTGAAGCTTTCTTT. Amino acid sequence: CASARSYRANTEAFF.

This clone was seen a handful of times. The chain joins TRBV15 to TRBJ1-1; the D is unclear. Germline assignment: CDR1 LNHNV and CDR2 YYDKDF (reference sequence). The CDR3 is made up of 14 amino acids. Deletions cut 0 bases from V and 3 bases from J, with 8 bases between. CDR3 sequence: CATSRDGGYTEAFF. The CDR3 DNA sequence: TGTGCCACCAGCAGAGACGGAGGATACACTGAAGCTTTCTTT.

J is TRBJ1-2 and V is TRBV27; 7 positions match TRBD1. Germline CDR1 reads MNHEY; CDR2 reads SMNVEV (reference sequence). V trimming: 8 bases; J trimming: 6 bases; junction bases outside the gene matches: 9. This CDR3 is built from 13 residues. The CDR3 spells CASSYRGSDGYTF. In nucleotides, the CDR3 is TGTGCCAGCTCCTACAGGGGATCTGATGGCTACACCTTC.

The chain couples TRBV30 to TRBJ1-2; 8 nucleotides line up with TRBD1. The CDR3 totals 14 residues. CDR1 and CDR2 from the germline V gene are GTSNPN and SVGIG (reference sequence). The V gene end was trimmed by 3 bases and the J gene end by 0 bases; junction bases not matched to a gene: 3. The CDR3 DNA is TGTGCCTGGAGACGGGACAGGACTAACTATGGCTACACCTTC. It specifies CAWRRDRTNYGYTF.

The genes are TRBV6-4 and TRBJ2-4, with 7 bases lining up with TRBD1. This CDR3 contains 17 residues. Trimming at V came to 0 bases and at J to 0 bases, leaving 5 bases not matched to a gene. Germline V gene sequence: CDR1 MRHNA, CDR2 SNTAGT. The DNA for the CDR3 is TGTGCCAGCAGTGACTCTAGGGGGCCCCTAGCCAAAAACATTCAGTACTTC. Residues: CASSDSRGPLAKNIQYF.

This clone occurred a few times. This chain uses TRBV10-1 with TRBJ2-2, with D uncertain. The CDR3 has 12 residues. V was trimmed by 3 bases and J by 5 bases, leaving 4 bases between them. Germline V gives CDR1 WNHNN, CDR2 SYGVQD (reference sequence). The CDR3 DNA follows: TGCGCCAGCAGTGACAGGACCGGGGAGCTGTTTTTT. This translates into CASSDRTGELFF.

The V call is TRBV18, the J call TRBJ1-5, with D unclear. V shed 3 bases and J shed 0 bases, with 9 bases lying between them. The CDR3 sequence is 15 residues long. Germline V gene lookup returns CDR1 KGHSH and CDR2 LQKENI. CDR3 region: CASSPPVDSNQPQHF. DNA of the CDR3: TGTGCCAGCTCACCCCCGGTCGATAGCAATCAGCCCCAGCATTTT.

V is TRBV9 and J is TRBJ2-5, with 16 bases matching TRBD2. Germline CDR1 and CDR2: SGDLS and YYNGEE. Trimming removed 4 bases from V and 4 bases from J; junction bases left unmatched: 7. The CDR3 is made up of 17 amino acids. CDR3 nucleotide sequence: TGTGCCAGCAGCCCGGGACTAGCGGGAGGGCCGGTAGAGACCCAGTACTTC. This codes for CASSPGLAGGPVETQYF.

The chain uses TRBV18 and TRBJ2-3, with 9 bases aligning to TRBD1. The CDR3 extends over 16 amino acids. The V and J ends lost 6 bases and 4 bases, in that order; junction bases with no gene match: 11. The germline CDR1 and CDR2 sequences are KGHSH and LQKENI. CDR3 DNA sequence: TGTGCCAGCTCCCCAGTGGGAACAGGGGGCGCAGATACGCAGTATTTT. Its translation: CASSPVGTGGADTQYF.

This chain connects TRBV28 to TRBJ2-1; perhaps TRBD1 as D (6 bases). V lost 2 bases and J 5 bases, leaving 7 bases between the germline ends. Germline assignment: CDR1 MDHEN and CDR2 SYDVKM. The CDR3 runs to 13 residues. CDR3 amino acids: CASSLDRHNEQFF. CDR3 nucleotide sequence: TGTGCCAGCAGTTTAGACAGGCACAATGAGCAGTTCTTC.

This clone has only a few counts. CDR3 amino acids: CASSSGQGGYEQYF. The CDR3 region has the DNA TGTGCCAGTAGTTCCGGACAGGGAGGATACGAGCAGTACTTC. This chain uses TRBV19 with TRBJ2-7; the match to TRBD1 covers 8 bases. Unmatched junction bases numbered 7, after V lost 5 bases and J lost 4 bases. Germline V gene sequence: CDR1 LNHDA, CDR2 SQIVND (reference sequence). The CDR3 has 14 residues.

This rearrangement joins TRBV6-5 to TRBJ2-7; tentatively, D is TRBD1 (6 bases). The CDR3 totals 15 residues. Trimming removed 5 bases at V and 2 bases at J, with 16 bases between. The germline gives CDR1 MNHEY, CDR2 SVGAGI. DNA for the CDR3: TGTGCCAGCAGTCATTCACAGGGTAAGCCCTACGAGCAGTACTTC. Protein: CASSHSQGKPYEQYF.

The sample holds a few counts of this clone. The rearrangement joins TRBV27 to TRBJ1-1; D might be TRBD1 (5 bases). The CDR3 loop spans 16 amino acids. V was cut by 4 bases and J by 0 bases, with 15 bases left in between. Germline CDR1 is MNHEY and CDR2 is SMNVEV (reference sequence). CDR3 coding DNA: TGTGCCAGCAGTTACATGGCAGGGCTTTTGAACACTGAAGCTTTCTTT. Translating gives CASSYMAGLLNTEAFF.

V usage is TRBV6-5 and J usage is TRBJ2-5; 8 nucleotides agree with TRBD1. With V trimmed by 5 bases and J by 4 bases, 6 bases remained unmatched. The V gene's germline CDR1 is MNHEY and CDR2 SVGAGI. The CDR3 totals 14 residues. The chain's CDR3 is CASSPTGGRETQYF. DNA of the CDR3: TGTGCCAGCAGTCCCACAGGGGGGAGAGAGACCCAGTACTTC.

The V gene is TRBV2, the J gene TRBJ1-1, with 7 positions matching TRBD1. The V gene's germline CDR1 is SNHLY and CDR2 FYNNEI. There are 16 residues in the CDR3. V was clipped by 0 bases and J by 4 bases; unmatched bases: 8. The chain's CDR3 is CASSEALLGGGTEAFF. The CDR3 DNA is TGTGCCAGCAGTGAAGCGCTTTTAGGGGGCGGCACTGAAGCTTTCTTT.

The J gene is TRBJ1-2, the V gene TRBV18; D is possibly TRBD1 (5 bases). Between the trimmed V and J ends, which lost 2 bases and 1 base, there was a span of 8 bases. In germline, CDR1 is KGHSH, CDR2 LQKENI. The CDR3 runs to 14 residues. The CDR3 loop is CASSPGANNYGYTF. Here the CDR3 DNA reads TGTGCCAGCTCACCAGGGGCTAATAACTATGGCTACACCTTC.

The gene calls are TRBV5-6 and TRBJ2-2, with 8 bases lining up with TRBD1. The CDR3 has 16 residues. The germline gives CDR1 SGHDT, CDR2 YYEEEE. V was clipped by 4 bases and J by 3 bases; unmatched bases: 8. CDR3 region: CASSVTTGGYTGELFF. In DNA, the CDR3 is TGTGCCAGCAGCGTAACAACAGGGGGATACACCGGGGAGCTGTTTTTT.

This chain links TRBV19 with TRBJ2-3; 11 bases match TRBD2. The germline V gene encodes CDR1 LNHDA and CDR2 SQIVND (reference sequence). With 5 bases clipped from V and 4 bases from J, the junction kept 5 bases outside the gene matches. The CDR3 is 15 residues long. CDR3 residues: CASSLIAGGADTQYF. The CDR3 nucleotides read TGTGCCAGTAGTCTAATAGCGGGAGGGGCAGATACGCAGTATTTT.

About this clone: Different DNA sequences within this sample yield the same CDR3. This chain joins TRBV29-1 and TRBJ2-6; D is unresolved. This CDR3 spans 15 amino acids. Germline lookup yields CDR1 SQVTM and CDR2 ANQGSEA. Trimming left V 1 base short and J 0 bases short, with 7 bases between. The CDR3 DNA follows: TGCAGCGTTGAAGTGCCAGGCTCTGGGGCCAACGTCCTGACTTTC. Protein sequence: CSVEVPGSGANVLTF.

The chain links TRBV30 to TRBJ2-7, with D perhaps TRBD1 (5 bases). The germline CDR1 and CDR2 sequences are GTSNPN and SVGIG (reference sequence). V lost 5 bases to trimming and J lost 1 base, with 15 bases between them. CDR3 length: 14 amino acids. For the CDR3, the DNA is TGTGCCTGGCGAAAGGACAAAGCGTCCTACGAGCAGTACTTC. Amino acids: CAWRKDKASYEQYF.

This clone was detected only a few times. The chain combines TRBV5-6 with TRBJ2-1; D is ambiguous. This CDR3 has 15 residues. Per germline, CDR1 SGHDT and CDR2 YYEEEE. Deletions cut 2 bases from V and 0 bases from J, with 9 bases between. CDR3 coding DNA: TGTGCCAGCAGCTTTCGTCTCTCCTCCTACAATGAGCAGTTCTTC. Translating it yields CASSFRLSSYNEQFF.

The CDR3 DNA sequence: TGCGCCAGCAGCTTGCATTCGATAGCGGGAGAGGGTGACGAGCAGTACTTC. This encodes CASSLHSIAGEGDEQYF. The J gene is TRBJ2-7, the V gene TRBV5-1, with 9 bases lining up with TRBD2. Germline assignment: CDR1 SGHRS and CDR2 YFSETQ. V was clipped by 1 base and J by 5 bases; unmatched bases: 13. There are 17 residues in the CDR3.

The V and J genes are TRBV7-9 and TRBJ1-1; D uncertain. With 3 bases removed from V and 4 bases from J, the gap between germline ends came to 12 bases. The CDR3 spans 14 residues. The germline gives CDR1 SEHNR, CDR2 FQNEAQ (reference sequence). Here the CDR3 DNA reads TGTGCCAGCAGCTTCCCCTTTGATAGCACTGAAGCTTTCTTT. Translated: CASSFPFDSTEAFF.

The chain carries TRBV6-4 and TRBJ2-7, with 9 positions matching TRBD2. This CDR3 is built from 14 residues. The trim removed 3 bases at V and 3 bases at J, leaving 3 bases unmatched. CDR1 and CDR2 from the germline V gene are MRHNA and SNTAGT. CDR3 loop: CASSEGSGSYEQYF. CDR3 nucleotide sequence: TGTGCCAGCAGTGAGGGTAGCGGGAGCTACGAGCAGTACTTC.